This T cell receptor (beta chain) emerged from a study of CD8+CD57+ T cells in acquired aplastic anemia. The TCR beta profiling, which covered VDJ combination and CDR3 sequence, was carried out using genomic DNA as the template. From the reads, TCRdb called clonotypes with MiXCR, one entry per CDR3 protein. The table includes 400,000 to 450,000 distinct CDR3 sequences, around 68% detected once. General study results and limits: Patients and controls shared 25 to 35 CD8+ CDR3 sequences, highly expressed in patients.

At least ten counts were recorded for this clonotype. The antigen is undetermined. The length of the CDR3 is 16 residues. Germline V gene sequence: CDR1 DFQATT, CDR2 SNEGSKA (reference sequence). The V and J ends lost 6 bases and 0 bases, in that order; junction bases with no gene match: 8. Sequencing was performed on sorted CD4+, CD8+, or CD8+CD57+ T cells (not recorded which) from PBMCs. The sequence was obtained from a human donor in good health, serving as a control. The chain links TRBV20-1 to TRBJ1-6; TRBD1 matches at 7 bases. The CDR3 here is CSATRQGSSYNSPLHF. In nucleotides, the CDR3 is TGCAGTGCGACGCGACAGGGCAGCTCCTATAATTCACCCCTCCACTTT.